The source of this TCR beta chain is a study of CD8 T cells in ankylosing spondylitis. As the method for making TCR beta libraries, quantitative 5'-RACE with molecular barcodes was used. TCRdb reprocessed the 5' RACE reads via MiXCR and lists one record per CDR3 protein. Of 180,000 or so distinct CDR3 sequences in the sample, roughly 12% were seen once. Notes on this clonotype: The target antigen is unknown.

Findings and caveats of the study: Earlier literature documents some of the motif variants in reactive arthritis synovial fluid and blood. Disease-linked clones bore a CD8+ phenotype, appearing relatively rarely in peripheral blood. In ankylosing spondylitis patients, matched synovial fluid reportedly showed significant enrichment of disease-linked clones.

Trimming took 5 bases from V and 12 from J, leaving 20 bases between them. This CDR3 has 13 amino acids. This chain joins TRBV12-3 or TRBV12-4 and TRBJ2-7; D may correspond to TRBD1 or TRBD2 (5 bases each). Specimen: blood, either unsorted or a sorted T cell fraction (not recorded which). The receptor's source is a male donor with ankylosing spondylitis or in good health (not recorded which). CDR3 in DNA: TGTGCCAGCAGTCGGGACCTATCCTCTTTTCGGTACTTC. It codes for CASSRDLSSFRYF.